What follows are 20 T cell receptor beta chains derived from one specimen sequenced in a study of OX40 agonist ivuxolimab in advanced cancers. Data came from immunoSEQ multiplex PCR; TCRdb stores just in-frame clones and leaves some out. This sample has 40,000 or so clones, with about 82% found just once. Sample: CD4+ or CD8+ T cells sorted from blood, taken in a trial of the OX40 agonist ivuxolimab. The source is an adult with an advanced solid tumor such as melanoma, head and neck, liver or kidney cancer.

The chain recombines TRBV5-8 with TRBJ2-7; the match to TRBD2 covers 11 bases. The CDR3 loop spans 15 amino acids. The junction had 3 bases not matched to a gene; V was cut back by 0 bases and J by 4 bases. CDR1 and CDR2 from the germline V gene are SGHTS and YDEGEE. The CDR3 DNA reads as TGTGCCAGCAGCTTGGGGCTAGCGGGAGGATACGAGCAGTACTTC. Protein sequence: CASSLGLAGGYEQYF.

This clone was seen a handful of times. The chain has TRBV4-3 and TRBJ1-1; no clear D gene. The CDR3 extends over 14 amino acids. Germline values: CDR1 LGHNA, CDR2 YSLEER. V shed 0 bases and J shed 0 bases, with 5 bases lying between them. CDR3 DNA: TGCGCCAGCAGCCAAGAGTCCTTGAACACTGAAGCTTTCTTT. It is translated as CASSQESLNTEAFF.

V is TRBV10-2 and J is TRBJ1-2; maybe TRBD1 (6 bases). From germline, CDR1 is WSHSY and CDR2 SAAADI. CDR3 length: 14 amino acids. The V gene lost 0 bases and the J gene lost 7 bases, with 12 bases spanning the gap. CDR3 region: CASSESTGSSGYTF. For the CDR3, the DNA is TGCGCCAGCAGTGAGTCAACAGGGAGTTCTGGCTACACCTTC.

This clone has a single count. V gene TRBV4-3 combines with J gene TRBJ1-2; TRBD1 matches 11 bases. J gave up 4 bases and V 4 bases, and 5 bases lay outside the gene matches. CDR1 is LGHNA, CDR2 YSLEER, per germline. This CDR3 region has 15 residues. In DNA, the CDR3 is TGCGCCAGCAGCCCCGGACAGGGGGCGTCCTATGGCTACACCTTC. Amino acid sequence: CASSPGQGASYGYTF.

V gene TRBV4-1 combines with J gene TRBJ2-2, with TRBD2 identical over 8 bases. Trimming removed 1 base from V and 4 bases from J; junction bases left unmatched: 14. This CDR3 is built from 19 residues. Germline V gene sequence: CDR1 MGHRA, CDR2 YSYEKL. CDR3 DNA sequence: TGCGCCAGCAGCCAAGCTAACGGGAGGGCCCGTAGGAGCACCGGGGAGCTGTTTTTT. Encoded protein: CASSQANGRARRSTGELFF.

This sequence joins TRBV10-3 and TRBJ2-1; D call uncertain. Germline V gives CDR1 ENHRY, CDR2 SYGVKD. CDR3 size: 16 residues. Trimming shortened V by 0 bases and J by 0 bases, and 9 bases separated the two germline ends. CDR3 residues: CAISESSFRSYNEQFF. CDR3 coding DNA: TGTGCCATCAGTGAGTCAAGTTTTCGCTCCTACAATGAGCAGTTCTTC.

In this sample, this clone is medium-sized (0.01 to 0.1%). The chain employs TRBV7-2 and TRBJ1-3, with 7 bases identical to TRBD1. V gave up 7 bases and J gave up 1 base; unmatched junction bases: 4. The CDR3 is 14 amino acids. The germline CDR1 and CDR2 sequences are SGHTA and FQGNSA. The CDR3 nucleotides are TGTGCCAGCACCGAGACAGGGTCTGGAAACACCATATATTTT. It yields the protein CASTETGSGNTIYF.

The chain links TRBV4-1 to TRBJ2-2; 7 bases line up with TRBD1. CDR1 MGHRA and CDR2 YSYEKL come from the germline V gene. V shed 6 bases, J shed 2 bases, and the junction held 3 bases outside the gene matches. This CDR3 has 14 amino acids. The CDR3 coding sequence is TGCGCCAGCAGAACAGGGGCAAACACCGGGGAGCTGTTTTTT. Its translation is CASRTGANTGELFF.

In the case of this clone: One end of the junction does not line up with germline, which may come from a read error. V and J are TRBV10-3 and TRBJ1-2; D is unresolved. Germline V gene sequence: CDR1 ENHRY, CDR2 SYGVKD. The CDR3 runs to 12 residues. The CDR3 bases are TGTGCCAGCAGTTACCGGGGATATGGCTACACCTTC. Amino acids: CASSYRGYGYTF.

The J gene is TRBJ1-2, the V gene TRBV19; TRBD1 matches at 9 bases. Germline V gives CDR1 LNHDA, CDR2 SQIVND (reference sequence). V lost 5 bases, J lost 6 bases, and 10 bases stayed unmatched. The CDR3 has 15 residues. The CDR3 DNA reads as TGTGCCAGTAGTGCCTCGGGACAGGGTACGGATGGCTACACCTTC. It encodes CASSASGQGTDGYTF.

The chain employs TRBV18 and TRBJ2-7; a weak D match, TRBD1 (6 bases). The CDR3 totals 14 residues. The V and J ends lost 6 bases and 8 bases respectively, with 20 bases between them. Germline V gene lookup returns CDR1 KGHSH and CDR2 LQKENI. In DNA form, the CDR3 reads TGTGCCAGCTCGGGGCAGGGGTCCGAGGGAAAGCAGTACTTC. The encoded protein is CASSGQGSEGKQYF.

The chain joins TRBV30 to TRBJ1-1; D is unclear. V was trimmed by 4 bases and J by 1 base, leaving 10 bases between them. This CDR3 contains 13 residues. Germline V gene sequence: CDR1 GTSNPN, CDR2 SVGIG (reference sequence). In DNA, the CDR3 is TGTGCCTGGAAACCACTAGAGAACACTGAAGCTTTCTTT. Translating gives CAWKPLENTEAFF.

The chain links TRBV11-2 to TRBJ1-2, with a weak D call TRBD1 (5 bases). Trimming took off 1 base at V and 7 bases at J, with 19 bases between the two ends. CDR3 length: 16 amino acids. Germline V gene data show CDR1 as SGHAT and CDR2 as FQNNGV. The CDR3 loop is CASSLGVGTVLTGYTF. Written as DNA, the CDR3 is TGTGCCAGCAGCTTAGGAGTAGGGACCGTCTTGACTGGCTACACCTTC.

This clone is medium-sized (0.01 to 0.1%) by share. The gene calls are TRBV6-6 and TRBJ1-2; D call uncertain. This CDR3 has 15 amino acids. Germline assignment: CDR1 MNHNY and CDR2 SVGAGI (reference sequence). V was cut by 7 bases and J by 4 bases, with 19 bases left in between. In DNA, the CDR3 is TGTGCCAGCACCTTGCGGGCAGAGCTCTTCTATGGCTACACCTTC. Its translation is CASTLRAELFYGYTF.

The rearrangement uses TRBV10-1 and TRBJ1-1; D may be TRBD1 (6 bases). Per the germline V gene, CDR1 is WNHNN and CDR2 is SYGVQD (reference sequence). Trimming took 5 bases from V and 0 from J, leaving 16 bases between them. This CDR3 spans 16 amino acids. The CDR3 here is CASSQNRGHVNTEAFF. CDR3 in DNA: TGCGCCAGCAGTCAAAATCGGGGGCATGTGAACACTGAAGCTTTCTTT.

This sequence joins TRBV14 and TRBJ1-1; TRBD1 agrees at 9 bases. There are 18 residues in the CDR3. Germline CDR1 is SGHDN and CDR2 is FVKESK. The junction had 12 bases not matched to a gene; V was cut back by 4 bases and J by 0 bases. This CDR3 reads CASSRPDRGFYMNTEAFF. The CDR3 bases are TGTGCCAGCAGCCGGCCCGACAGGGGGTTTTACATGAACACTGAAGCTTTCTTT. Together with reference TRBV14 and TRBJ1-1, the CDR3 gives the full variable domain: EAGVTQFPSHSVIEKGQTVTLRCDPISGHDNLYWYRRVMGKEIKFLLHFVKESKQDESGMPNNRFLAERTGGTYSTLKVQPAELEDSGVYFCASSRPDRGFYMNTEAFFGQGTRLTVV.

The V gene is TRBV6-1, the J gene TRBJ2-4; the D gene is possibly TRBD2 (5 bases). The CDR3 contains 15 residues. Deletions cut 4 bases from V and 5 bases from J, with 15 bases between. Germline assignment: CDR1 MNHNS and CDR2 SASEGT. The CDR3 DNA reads TGTGCCAGCAGTGTAGAGGGAAGGAGCCAAAACATTCAGTACTTC. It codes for CASSVEGRSQNIQYF.

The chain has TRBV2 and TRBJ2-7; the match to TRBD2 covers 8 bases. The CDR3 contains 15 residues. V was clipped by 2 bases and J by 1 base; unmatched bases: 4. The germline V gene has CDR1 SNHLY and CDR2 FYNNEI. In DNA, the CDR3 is TGTGCCAGCAGTGAATCTAGCGGGTTTTCCTACGAGCAGTACTTC. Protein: CASSESSGFSYEQYF.

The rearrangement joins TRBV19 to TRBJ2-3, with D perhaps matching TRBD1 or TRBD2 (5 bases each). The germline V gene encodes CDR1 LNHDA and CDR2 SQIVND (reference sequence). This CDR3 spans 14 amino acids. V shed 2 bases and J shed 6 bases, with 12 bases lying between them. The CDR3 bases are TGTGCCAGTAGTATACGGGGTTCAGGGGATACGCAGTATTTT. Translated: CASSIRGSGDTQYF. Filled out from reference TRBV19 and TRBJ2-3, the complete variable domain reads DGGITQSPKYLFRKEGQNVTLSCEQNLNHDAMYWYRQDPGQGLRLIYYSQIVNDFQKGDIAEGYSVSREKKESFPLTVTSAQKNPTAFYLCASSIRGSGDTQYFGPGTRLTVL.

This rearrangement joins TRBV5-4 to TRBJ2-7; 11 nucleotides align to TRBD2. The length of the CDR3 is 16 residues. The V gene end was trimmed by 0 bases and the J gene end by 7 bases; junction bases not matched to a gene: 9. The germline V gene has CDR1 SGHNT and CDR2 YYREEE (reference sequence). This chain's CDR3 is CASSLGGSGRAGEQYF. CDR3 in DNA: TGTGCCAGCAGCTTGGGTGGTAGCGGGAGGGCCGGAGAGCAGTACTTC.